The 22 T cell receptor beta chains below come from one sample, sequenced in a study of Ad26.COV2.S vaccination and SARS-CoV-2 variants. Generated by immunoSEQ multiplex PCR, the TCRdb table keeps only in-frame clones and is missing some. The sample records about half a million clones, roughly 87% being singletons. Treatment specified: some 20 received Ad26.COV2.S at low or high dose, single or two shots; about 5 received placebo; per-sample allocation not given. Day 63 after the first vaccine or placebo injection was the time point for sampling. The sequences come from peripheral blood, collected in a trial of Ad26.COV2.S vaccine versus placebo. These receptors were taken from a person aged 18-60 years who received the Ad26.COV2.S COVID-19 vaccine or a placebo.

The V and J genes are TRBV30 and TRBJ2-3; 7 nucleotides match TRBD1. The CDR3 spans 14 residues. V lost 0 bases and J lost 4; bases outside the gene matches: 4. Germline V gene lookup returns CDR1 GTSNPN and CDR2 SVGIG (reference sequence). Here the CDR3 reads CAWSVRQGPDTQYF. The DNA for the CDR3 is TGTGCCTGGAGTGTAAGACAGGGCCCAGATACGCAGTATTTT. Using reference TRBV30 and TRBJ2-3 for the parts outside the CDR3, the full variable domain is SQTIHQWPATLVQPVGSPLSLECTVEGTSNPNLYWYRQAAGRGLQLLFYSVGIGQISSEVPQNLSASRPQDRQFILSSKKLLLSDSGFYLCAWSVRQGPDTQYFGPGTRLTVL.

The chain joins TRBV4-2 to TRBJ1-2; D is unresolved. The germline V gene encodes CDR1 LGHNA and CDR2 YNFKEQ. With 5 bases removed from V and 9 bases from J, the gap between germline ends came to 16 bases. This CDR3 is built from 13 residues. The CDR3 loop is CASSISGQASYTF. CDR3 sequence (DNA): TGTGCCAGCAGCATAAGTGGGCAGGCTAGCTACACCTTC.

The chain combines TRBV28 with TRBJ1-2; TRBD1 agrees at 8 bases. With V trimmed by 6 bases and J by 8 bases, 8 bases remained unmatched. The length of the CDR3 is 13 residues. Germline V gives CDR1 MDHEN, CDR2 SYDVKM. This CDR3 is CASSTTGGRGYTF. The CDR3 nucleotides read TGTGCCAGCAGCACAACAGGGGGAAGAGGCTACACCTTC.

This rearrangement joins TRBV5-1 to TRBJ1-6; D may be TRBD1 (6 bases). V lost 5 bases and J lost 8, with 14 bases in between. Germline CDR1 reads SGHRS; CDR2 reads YFSETQ. The CDR3 consists of 14 residues. CDR3: CASRSTGTDSPLHF. CDR3 DNA: TGCGCCAGCAGATCTACAGGGACGGATTCACCCCTCCACTTT.

V is TRBV5-1 and J is TRBJ2-2; 14 bases line up with TRBD2. V trimming: 5 bases; J trimming: 7 bases; junction bases outside the gene matches: 7. Germline CDR1 reads SGHRS; CDR2 reads YFSETQ. This CDR3 is built from 16 residues. The CDR3 DNA is TGCGCCAGCAGTATGACTAGCGGGAGGGCCGGCGGGGAGCTGTTTTTT. Translated: CASSMTSGRAGGELFF. Full variable domain (outside the CDR3, taken from reference TRBV5-1 and TRBJ2-2): KAGVTQTPRYLIKTRGQQVTLSCSPISGHRSVSWYQQTPGQGLQFLFEYFSETQRNKGNFPGRFSGRQFSNSRSEMNVSTLELGDSALYLCASSMTSGRAGGELFFGEGSRLTVL.

V and J are TRBV19 and TRBJ2-7, with TRBD2 identical over 8 bases. Germline V gene sequence: CDR1 LNHDA, CDR2 SQIVND (reference sequence). The CDR3 is 12 amino acids. The V gene end was trimmed by 5 bases and the J gene end by 6 bases; junction bases not matched to a gene: 3. This CDR3 is CASSPRGGEQYF. In DNA, the CDR3 is TGTGCCAGTAGTCCCCGGGGGGGCGAGCAGTACTTC. Full variable domain (rest looked up from reference TRBV19 and TRBJ2-7): DGGITQSPKYLFRKEGQNVTLSCEQNLNHDAMYWYRQDPGQGLRLIYYSQIVNDFQKGDIAEGYSVSREKKESFPLTVTSAQKNPTAFYLCASSPRGGEQYFGPGTRLTVT.

V is TRBV5-4 and J is TRBJ2-5; tentatively, D is TRBD1 (6 bases). V was pared by 8 bases and J by 5 bases, with 16 bases between. Germline loops: CDR1 SGHNT, CDR2 YYREEE (reference sequence). The CDR3 has 13 amino acids. The CDR3 reads CASTGSLGETQYF. Here the CDR3 DNA reads TGTGCCAGTACAGGGTCTTTGGGGGAGACCCAGTACTTC. Full variable domain (rest looked up from reference TRBV5-4 and TRBJ2-5): ETGVTQSPTHLIKTRGQQVTLRCSSQSGHNTVSWYQQALGQGPQFIFQYYREEENGRGNFPPRFSGLQFPNYSSELNVNALELDDSALYLCASTGSLGETQYFGPGTRLLVL.

On this clone: Germline is not matched at one junction end, which may reflect a read error. This chain uses TRBV10-3 with TRBJ1-6; D is ambiguous. This CDR3 has 14 residues. The germline V gene encodes CDR1 ENHRY and CDR2 SYGVKD. CDR3 sequence: CAISDRGSDSPLHF. The CDR3, as DNA: TGTGCCATCAGTGACCGGGGTAGTGATTCGCCCCTCCACTTT.

V gene TRBV28 combines with J gene TRBJ2-1; D not certain. The germline gives CDR1 MDHEN, CDR2 SYDVKM. The V gene lost 3 bases and the J gene lost 0 bases, with 12 bases spanning the gap. The CDR3 totals 16 residues. The chain's CDR3 is CASSFNPQSSYNEQFF. DNA of the CDR3: TGTGCCAGCAGTTTTAACCCGCAGAGCTCCTACAATGAGCAGTTCTTC.

The chain combines TRBV6-6 with TRBJ1-2; a possible D gene is TRBD1 (6 bases). V was cut by 5 bases and J by 3 bases, with 13 bases left in between. CDR1 and CDR2 from the germline V gene are MNHNY and SVGAGI (reference sequence). This CDR3 is built from 14 residues. CDR3 residues: CASSPRDIDYGYTF. The CDR3 DNA is TGTGCCAGCAGTCCGCGGGACATCGACTATGGCTACACCTTC.

The CDR3 nucleotides are TGCGCCAGCACCAGAGACAGGGGGCGATCCCATGAGCAGTTCTTC. Its protein product is CASTRDRGRSHEQFF. This sequence joins TRBV10-1 and TRBJ2-1; 10 bases are shared with TRBD1. This CDR3 comprises 15 residues. After removal of 7 bases from V and 8 bases from J, the junction contained 11 bases not matched to a gene. Germline CDR1 reads WNHNN; CDR2 reads SYGVQD (reference sequence).

The chain combines TRBV28 with TRBJ2-7; tentatively, D is TRBD1 (6 bases). From germline, CDR1 is MDHEN and CDR2 SYDVKM. V was clipped by 2 bases and J by 3 bases, with 8 bases between them. CDR3 size: 13 residues. DNA for the CDR3: TGTGCCAGCAGTTTACGGGACAACTACGAGCAGTACTTC. Translating gives CASSLRDNYEQYF.

The chain couples TRBV18 to TRBJ2-7; D is unresolved. The germline gives CDR1 KGHSH, CDR2 LQKENI. Trimming removed 6 bases from V and 4 bases from J, with 10 bases in between. This CDR3 is 12 amino acids long. The CDR3 sequence: CASSLGSYEQYF. The DNA of the CDR3 is TGTGCCAGCTCCCTCGGTTCGTACGAGCAGTACTTC.

CDR3 residues: CASSLELNQPQHF. CDR3 bases: TGCGCCAGCAGCTTAGAACTAAATCAGCCCCAGCATTTT. The chain recombines TRBV5-1 with TRBJ1-5; D uncertain. Trimming took 2 bases from V and 4 from J, leaving 7 bases between them. The CDR3 has 13 residues. Germline lookup yields CDR1 SGHRS and CDR2 YFSETQ.

This clone was found once. The chain recombines TRBV19 with TRBJ1-1, with 9 bases fitting TRBD1. The CDR3 loop spans 14 amino acids. In germline, CDR1 is LNHDA, CDR2 SQIVND (reference sequence). V dropped 4 bases and J dropped 6; count of bases not matched to a gene: 6. CDR3: CASSRGTGWAEAFF. The CDR3 DNA is TGTGCCAGTAGTAGGGGGACAGGGTGGGCTGAAGCTTTCTTT.

The chain recombines TRBV11-2 with TRBJ2-2, with 9 bases lining up with TRBD1. This CDR3 has 15 amino acids. With V trimmed by 5 bases and J by 4 bases, 5 bases remained unmatched. Germline CDR1 SGHAT, CDR2 FQNNGV. The CDR3 nucleotides read TGTGCCAGCAGCACACGGACAGGGGTCACCGGGGAGCTGTTTTTT. Translated, it gives CASSTRTGVTGELFF.

J is TRBJ1-2 and V is TRBV9; D perhaps matches TRBD1 (6 bases). CDR3 size: 16 residues. Germline values: CDR1 SGDLS, CDR2 YYNGEE. The V end was cut by 0 bases, the J end by 5 bases, with 17 bases between. For the CDR3, the DNA is TGTGCCAGCAGCGTAGGCCTCGGACAGACTCTTTATGGCTACACCTTC. This sequence encodes CASSVGLGQTLYGYTF.

The J gene is TRBJ2-3, the V gene TRBV7-8, with 7 bases fitting TRBD1. Trimming removed 3 bases from V and 1 base from J; junction bases left unmatched: 7. Germline CDR1 and CDR2: SGHVS and FQNEAQ. The CDR3 is 16 residues long. The CDR3 protein is CASSFRQGPRTDTQYF. CDR3 sequence (DNA): TGTGCCAGCAGCTTCCGACAGGGACCTCGCACAGATACGCAGTATTTT.

The chain links TRBV11-1 to TRBJ1-3; D is ambiguous. The CDR3 loop spans 14 amino acids. With 5 bases removed from V and 0 bases from J, the gap between germline ends came to 8 bases. Germline V lookup: CDR1 SGHAT, CDR2 FQDESV (reference sequence). CDR3 nucleotide sequence: TGTGCCAGCAGCCTACGGGTCTCTGGAAACACCATATATTTT. Translation gives CASSLRVSGNTIYF.

V and J are TRBV14 and TRBJ1-6, with a possible D match to TRBD1 (6 bases). The V gene lost 3 bases and the J gene lost 9 bases, with 18 bases spanning the gap. The CDR3 totals 16 residues. Germline-derived CDR1 and CDR2 are SGHDN and FVKESK. In nucleotides, the CDR3 is TGTGCCAGCAGCCACCAGACAGGCGAGGTGGGTTCACCCCTCCACTTT. As protein: CASSHQTGEVGSPLHF.

This chain uses TRBV3-1 (or the pseudogene TRBV3-2) with TRBJ1-1; 7 bases align to TRBD1. Germline lookup yields CDR1 LGHDT and CDR2 YNNKEL (reference sequence). Losses at the gene ends were 4 bases for V and 10 bases for J; bases not matched to a gene: 12. This CDR3 region has 14 residues. The CDR3 nucleotides are TGTGCCAGCAGCCCCCGACAGGGCAACCCTGGAGCTTTCTTT. Translation gives CASSPRQGNPGAFF.

This sequence joins TRBV7-8 and TRBJ1-5; 9 bases map to TRBD1. The CDR3 runs 15 residues. CDR1 is SGHVS and CDR2 is FQNEAQ in the germline V gene. Losses at the gene ends were 1 base for V and 7 bases for J; bases not matched to a gene: 5. CDR3 in amino acids: CASSLGTGARQPQHF. CDR3 nucleotide sequence: TGTGCCAGCAGCTTAGGGACAGGGGCGAGGCAGCCCCAGCATTTT.